These 5 T cell receptor beta chains were sequenced from one sample in a study of response to subunit inactivated influenza vaccine. One entry per CDR3 protein results from TCRdb running MiXCR on the RT-PCR reads. Seen here are 500,000 to 600,000 distinct CDR3 sequences, about 17% observed once, and the top ten hold about 3%. Material: CD4+ T cells sorted from PBMCs, obtained about 23 months after vaccination. The receptors derive from a man aged 50-75 years who received an inactivated influenza vaccine.

The rearrangement links TRBV15 to TRBJ1-5, with D possibly matching TRBD1 (5 bases). This CDR3 is 13 amino acids long. Trimming removed 8 bases at V and 6 bases at J, with 14 bases between. CDR1 and CDR2 (germline): LNHNV, YYDKDF (reference sequence). CDR3 sequence: CATSDKVGQPQHF. CDR3 DNA: TGTGCCACCTCGGACAAAGTTGGTCAGCCCCAGCATTTT.

This clonotype was seen a few times. The chain recombines TRBV12-3 or TRBV12-4 with TRBJ2-3; 12 bases line up with TRBD2. The CDR3 sequence is 15 residues long. Germline trimming cut 6 bases from V and 3 bases from J; bases unmatched to any gene: 4. In DNA form, the CDR3 reads TGTGCCAGCAGCAAGACTAGCGGGAGAACAGATACGCAGTATTTT. It encodes CASSKTSGRTDTQYF.

There are many counts of this clonotype. This rearrangement joins TRBV6-2 or TRBV6-3 to TRBJ2-7; D ambiguous. Germline CDR1 MNHEY, CDR2 SVGEGT. V lost 7 bases, J lost 5 bases, and 15 bases lay in between. The CDR3 loop spans 13 amino acids. CDR3 DNA: TGTGCCAGCATGCTAACCTTCTATGACGAGCAGTACTTC. Its protein product is CASMLTFYDEQYF.

The chain joins TRBV6-1 to TRBJ1-6; D gene unclear. The CDR3 length is 15 residues. The germline V gene has CDR1 MNHNS and CDR2 SASEGT. The germline V and J ends were trimmed by 7 bases and 0 bases, with 10 bases remaining between them. The chain's CDR3 is CASTKRDSYNSPLHF. CDR3 DNA sequence: TGTGCCAGCACCAAACGTGACTCCTATAATTCACCCCTCCACTTT.

This clonotype was detected only a few times. This chain links TRBV28 with TRBJ2-3, with TRBD1 identical over 8 bases. The germline CDR1 and CDR2 sequences are MDHEN and SYDVKM. The CDR3 is 16 amino acids. V was clipped by 5 bases and J by 10 bases; unmatched bases: 17. The CDR3 nucleotides read TGTGCCAGCAGTACGGGACAGGCTCTGCGAGCGACGGCGCAGTATTTT. Its protein is CASSTGQALRATAQYF.